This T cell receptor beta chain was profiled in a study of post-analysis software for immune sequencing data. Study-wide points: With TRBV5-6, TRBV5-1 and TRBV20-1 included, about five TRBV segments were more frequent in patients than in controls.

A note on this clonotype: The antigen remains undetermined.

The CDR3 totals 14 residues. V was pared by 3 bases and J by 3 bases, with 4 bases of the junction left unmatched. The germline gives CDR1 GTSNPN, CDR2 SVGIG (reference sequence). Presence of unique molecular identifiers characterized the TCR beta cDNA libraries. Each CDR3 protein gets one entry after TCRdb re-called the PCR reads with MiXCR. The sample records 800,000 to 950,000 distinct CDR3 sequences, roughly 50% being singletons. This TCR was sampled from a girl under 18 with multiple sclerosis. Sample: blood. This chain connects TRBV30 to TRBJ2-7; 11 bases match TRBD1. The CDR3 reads CAWRGTGGRYEQYF. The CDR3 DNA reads TGTGCCTGGAGGGGGACAGGGGGGCGCTACGAGCAGTACTTC.